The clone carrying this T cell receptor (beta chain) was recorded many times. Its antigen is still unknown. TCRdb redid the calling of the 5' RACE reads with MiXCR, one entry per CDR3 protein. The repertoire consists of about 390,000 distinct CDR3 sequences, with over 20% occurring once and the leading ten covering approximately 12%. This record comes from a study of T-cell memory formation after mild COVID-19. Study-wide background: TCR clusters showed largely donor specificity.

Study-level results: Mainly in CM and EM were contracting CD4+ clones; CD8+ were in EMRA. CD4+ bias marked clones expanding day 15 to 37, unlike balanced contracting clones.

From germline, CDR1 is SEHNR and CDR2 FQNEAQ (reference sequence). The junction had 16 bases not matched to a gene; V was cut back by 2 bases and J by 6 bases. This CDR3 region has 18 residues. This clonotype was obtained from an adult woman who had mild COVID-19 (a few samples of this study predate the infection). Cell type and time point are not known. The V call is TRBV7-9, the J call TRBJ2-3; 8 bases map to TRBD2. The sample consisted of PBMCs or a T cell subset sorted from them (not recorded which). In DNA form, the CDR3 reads TGTGCCAGCAGCTTAATTTTCGGCATGCGGGAGGAAAGTGATACGCAGTATTTT. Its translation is CASSLIFGMREESDTQYF.